This T cell receptor (beta chain) derives from a study of shared clonotypes between healthy human individuals. Whole-study context: Every donor yielded three CD4 naive, three CD4 memory, two CD8 naive and one CD8 memory plate. Study results and limitations: The study drew on few donors, limiting represented genetic and exposure-history diversity. Exclusively blood specimens were collected; tissue repertoires likely differ. Sequencing depth was a factor that was expected to affect clonotype sharing among donors.

With 0 bases removed from V and 11 bases from J, the gap between germline ends came to 14 bases. The CDR3 loop spans 14 amino acids. Per the germline V gene, CDR1 is MGHRA and CDR2 is YSYEKL. With regard to this clone: Its antigen is still unknown.

Sequencing used immunoSEQ multiplex PCR; TCRdb keeps in-frame clones, though not all of them. The table includes millions of clones, about 93% detected once. As defined, naive CD8 cells were CD45RO-negative and positively selected for CCR7, with terminally differentiated effector memory CD45RA+ cells excluded. The sequenced sample was naive CD8+ T cells from PBMCs. The chain carries TRBV4-1 and TRBJ2-1, with D perhaps given as TRBD1 or TRBD2 (5 bases each). The sequence derives from a man in his late teens or twenties in good health. Some clones in this sample may be carry-over from other donors' samples. CDR3 sequence reads: CASSQDTQGPKQFF. The CDR3 DNA is TGCGCCAGCAGCCAAGATACGCAGGGACCCAAGCAGTTCTTC.